The 4 T cell receptor beta chains in this list originate from one sample, sequenced in a study of T cell repertoires in cytomegalovirus infection. The antigens of these receptors remain unknown. TCRdb fed the reads into MiXCR, producing one record per CDR3 protein. The table has some 940,000 distinct CDR3 sequences, around 30% seen once. This specimen was cultured CD8+ T cells from PBMCs, taken from culture after CMV antigen stimulation. All receptors derive from a human donor in good health (CMV status not recorded). Some clones in this sample may be carry-over from other donors' samples.

The chain is built from TRBV12-3 or TRBV12-4 and TRBJ2-1; TRBD1 might be the D (5 bases). CDR3 length equals 13 residues. V was shortened by 6 bases and J by 4 bases, with 10 bases between the two germline ends. CDR3 sequence (DNA): TGTGCCAGCAGCACCGACAGTTACAATGAGCAGTTCTTC. The encoded protein is CASSTDSYNEQFF.

The J gene is TRBJ2-3, the V gene TRBV6-6; the D is unclear. Trimming cost V 0 bases and J 2 bases, with 18 bases left between them. Germline V CDR1 and CDR2: MNHNY, SVGAGI (reference sequence). The CDR3 loop spans 18 amino acids. The CDR3, as DNA: TGTGCCAGCAGTTACTCGGCAGCAGGCCCCCCCAACACAGATACGCAGTATTTT. This sequence encodes CASSYSAAGPPNTDTQYF.

As to this clonotype: A much more abundant neighbour one base away suggests this may be a read error. V gene TRBV2 combines with J gene TRBJ2-1; D is ambiguous. Trimming shortened V by 8 bases and J by 7 bases, and 9 bases separated the two germline ends. This CDR3 has 11 amino acids. CDR1 is SNHLY, CDR2 FYNNEI, per germline. This chain's CDR3 is CASEKGNEQFF. Here the CDR3 DNA reads TGTGCCAGCGAAAAAGGGAATGAGCAGTTCTTC.

This clonotype was found a few times. The J gene is TRBJ1-1, the V gene TRBV24-1, with D uncertain. This CDR3 has 12 residues. Looked up from germline, CDR1 is KGHDR and CDR2 is SFDVKD. V dropped 9 bases and J dropped 7 bases, with 14 bases sitting between them. Here the CDR3 DNA reads TGTGCCACCCGTGGAGGGAATAGTGAAGCTTTCTTT. Amino acids: CATRGGNSEAFF.